The clone carrying this T cell receptor (beta chain) was seen a handful of times. This record belongs to a study of T-cell reconstitution after alpha-beta-depleted transplantation in children. The V and J ends lost 5 bases and 3 bases respectively, with 17 bases between them. The length of the CDR3 is 15 residues. Germline V CDR1 and CDR2: SEHNR, FQNEAQ (reference sequence). Construction of the TCRbeta library involved unique molecular identifiers. MiXCR, run by TCRdb on the PCR reads, gives a single entry per CDR3 protein. The sample has nearly 550,000 distinct CDR3 sequences, approximately 16% seen once.

This receptor was taken from a human donor who donated a stem cell graft to a child with acute lymphoblastic leukemia. The J gene is TRBJ2-7, the V gene TRBV7-9; the D gene could be TRBD1 or TRBD2 (6 bases each). The starting material was PBMCs from the stem cell graft donor, obtained from the stem cell graft. CDR3: CASSARLGGIYEQYF. The CDR3 DNA reads as TGTGCCAGCAGCGCCCGACTAGGGGGGATCTACGAGCAGTACTTC.